One sample yielded the 16 T cell receptor beta chains listed below, sequenced in a study of OX40 agonist ivuxolimab in advanced cancers. Method: immunoSEQ multiplex PCR; TCRdb's copy keeps in-frame clones and lacks some. The sample records roughly 63,000 clones, approximately 90% being singletons. Material: CD4+ or CD8+ T cells sorted from blood, obtained in a trial of the OX40 agonist ivuxolimab. The receptor set was obtained from an adult with an advanced solid tumor such as melanoma, head and neck, liver or kidney cancer.

The V and J genes are TRBV19 and TRBJ1-4; D perhaps matches TRBD1 (6 bases). Germline assignment: CDR1 LNHDA and CDR2 SQIVND (reference sequence). This CDR3 spans 13 amino acids. Between the trimmed V and J ends, which lost 9 bases and 7 bases, there was a span of 15 bases. CDR3 bases: TGTGCCAGCCAACAGGGACGGGGTGAAAAACTGTTTTTT. Protein: CASQQGRGEKLFF. Supplemented by reference TRBV19 and TRBJ1-4, the full variable domain reads DGGITQSPKYLFRKEGQNVTLSCEQNLNHDAMYWYRQDPGQGLRLIYYSQIVNDFQKGDIAEGYSVSREKKESFPLTVTSAQKNPTAFYLCASQQGRGEKLFFGSGTQLSVL.

The J gene is TRBJ2-7, the V gene TRBV15, with D unresolved. The CDR3 runs to 12 residues. From germline, CDR1 is LNHNV and CDR2 YYDKDF (reference sequence). Trimming pared 1 base from V and 6 bases from J, leaving 7 bases between. The CDR3 sequence: CATSRARSEQYF. The CDR3 region has the DNA TGTGCCACCAGCAGAGCCCGTAGCGAGCAGTACTTC.

The chain joins TRBV19 to TRBJ1-3; no firm D call. V lost 3 bases and J 0 bases, leaving 24 bases between the germline ends. This CDR3 comprises 20 residues. The germline gives CDR1 LNHDA, CDR2 SQIVND (reference sequence). The CDR3 DNA follows: TGTGCCAGTAGTATTAGAGGATTGCAGGACGGCAGTCGCTCTGGAAACACCATATATTTT. This codes for CASSIRGLQDGSRSGNTIYF. Based on the CDR3 plus reference TRBV19 and TRBJ1-3, the full variable domain is DGGITQSPKYLFRKEGQNVTLSCEQNLNHDAMYWYRQDPGQGLRLIYYSQIVNDFQKGDIAEGYSVSREKKESFPLTVTSAQKNPTAFYLCASSIRGLQDGSRSGNTIYFGEGSWLTVV.

The chain carries TRBV7-3 and TRBJ1-6; TRBD1 is a possible D gene (6 bases). CDR1 is SGHTA, CDR2 FQGTGA, per germline. V dropped 5 bases and J dropped 9 bases, with 17 bases sitting between them. The CDR3 is made up of 15 amino acids. The CDR3 here is CASSPNTRGISPLHF. DNA for the CDR3: TGTGCCAGCAGCCCAAACACGAGGGGGATTTCACCCCTCCACTTT.

V is TRBV2 and J is TRBJ2-3; no definite D call. Germline V gene data show CDR1 as SNHLY and CDR2 as FYNNEI. CDR3 length: 12 amino acids. Deletions cut 4 bases from V and 2 bases from J, with 4 bases between. The CDR3 here is CASSVITDTQYF. The CDR3 DNA reads TGTGCCAGCAGTGTCATCACAGATACGCAGTATTTT.

About this clone itself: The sample has other DNA sequences that encode this CDR3 too. The chain employs TRBV18 and TRBJ1-1; 7 nucleotides agree with TRBD1. This CDR3 has 13 amino acids. V shed 3 bases, J shed 4 bases, and the junction held 2 bases outside the gene matches. Germline CDR1 and CDR2: KGHSH and LQKENI. Here the CDR3 DNA reads TGTGCCAGCTCACCGGGACAGACCACTGAAGCTTTCTTT. As protein: CASSPGQTTEAFF. Full variable domain (rest looked up from reference TRBV18 and TRBJ1-1): NAGVMQNPRHLVRRRGQEARLRCSPMKGHSHVYWYRQLPEEGLKFMVYLQKENIIDESGMPKERFSAEFPKEGPSILRIQQVVRGDSAAYFCASSPGQTTEAFFGQGTRLTVV.

The count of this clone is one. V usage is TRBV6-1 and J usage is TRBJ2-7; D gene uncertain. The germline V and J ends were trimmed by 2 bases and 4 bases, with 6 bases remaining between them. Germline V CDR1 and CDR2: MNHNS, SASEGT. This CDR3 is 12 amino acids long. CDR3 protein: CASSEPRYEQYF. CDR3 nucleotides: TGTGCCAGCAGTGAACCCCGGTACGAGCAGTACTTC.

This sequence joins TRBV5-1 and TRBJ2-6, with 7 bases that match TRBD1. The germline CDR1 and CDR2 sequences are SGHRS and YFSETQ. The V gene end was trimmed by 0 bases and the J gene end by 2 bases; junction bases not matched to a gene: 2. This CDR3 spans 16 amino acids. The CDR3 DNA is TGCGCCAGCAGCTTGGTGCAGGGGGCTGGGGCCAACGTCCTGACTTTC. Translated: CASSLVQGAGANVLTF.

The chain carries TRBV19 and TRBJ1-4, with 8 positions matching TRBD1. V shed 4 bases, J shed 4 bases, and the junction held 14 bases outside the gene matches. CDR1 is LNHDA and CDR2 is SQIVND in the germline V gene (reference sequence). This CDR3 contains 18 residues. This CDR3 is CASSTYRGLSGLNEKLFF. Written as DNA, the CDR3 is TGTGCCAGTAGTACGTACAGGGGGTTGTCGGGACTTAATGAAAAACTGTTTTTT.

This clone showed up just once. The J gene is TRBJ2-5, the V gene TRBV5-1; D gene uncertain. This CDR3 spans 11 amino acids. Trimming cost V 2 bases and J 5 bases, with 4 bases left between them. Germline-derived CDR1 and CDR2 are SGHRS and YFSETQ. The CDR3 DNA follows: TGCGCCAGCAGCTTTTCGGAGACCCAGTACTTC. Translation: CASSFSETQYF.

This rearrangement joins TRBV2 to TRBJ2-2, with D perhaps TRBD1 (5 bases). V was clipped by 6 bases and J by 1 base, with 12 bases between them. CDR1 and CDR2 from the germline V gene are SNHLY and FYNNEI. The length of the CDR3 is 15 residues. CDR3 DNA: TGTGCCAGCAGCAAACAGGACCTGAACACCGGGGAGCTGTTTTTT. Encoded protein: CASSKQDLNTGELFF.

CDR3 coding DNA: TGTGCCAGTGGACAGAAGAACACTGAAGCTTTCTTT. Translation: CASGQKNTEAFF. The J gene is TRBJ1-1, the V gene TRBV19; weak D call: TRBD1 (6 bases). The CDR3 has 12 amino acids. Germline values: CDR1 LNHDA, CDR2 SQIVND (reference sequence). The germline V and J ends were trimmed by 8 bases and 1 base, with 8 bases remaining between them.

This clone was detected a few times. The CDR3 coding sequence is TGTGCCAGCAGAGACAGGGGGTCCAACTATGGCTACACCTTC. This sequence encodes CASRDRGSNYGYTF. The J gene is TRBJ1-2, the V gene TRBV6-1; TRBD1 agrees at 9 bases. Trimming at V came to 6 bases and at J to 2 bases, leaving 4 bases not matched to a gene. This CDR3 spans 14 amino acids. Germline loops: CDR1 MNHNS, CDR2 SASEGT.

The V gene is TRBV6-5, the J gene TRBJ2-7; perhaps TRBD2 as D (6 bases). Trimming shortened V by 11 bases and J by 2 bases, and 16 bases separated the two germline ends. Germline V gives CDR1 MNHEY, CDR2 SVGAGI. This CDR3 spans 13 amino acids. CDR3 nucleotides: TGTGCCGCACGCGGGACTTCTACCTACGAGCAGTACTTC. Amino acid sequence: CAARGTSTYEQYF.

This clone appeared a few times. The chain has TRBV7-9 and TRBJ1-5; weak D call: TRBD1 (6 bases). V lost 1 base and J 9 bases, leaving 16 bases between the germline ends. This CDR3 region has 15 residues. CDR1 is SEHNR and CDR2 is FQNEAQ in the germline V gene (reference sequence). The CDR3 DNA sequence: TGTGCCAGCAGCTTAGGTACAGGGACCGGGGGGCCCCAGCATTTT. This encodes CASSLGTGTGGPQHF.

The J gene is TRBJ2-7, the V gene TRBV27, with TRBD1 matching over 11 bases. Germline CDR1 and CDR2: MNHEY and SMNVEV (reference sequence). V lost 7 bases and J lost 3; bases outside the gene matches: 8. This CDR3 contains 15 residues. The CDR3 protein is CASKKGQGEYYEQYF. CDR3 in DNA: TGTGCCAGCAAGAAGGGACAGGGGGAGTACTACGAGCAGTACTTC.